The clone carrying this TCR beta chain was counted ten times or more. What it binds is not known. These data are taken from a study of blood T cells in healthy people across ages. Then a second PCR, running roughly 6 to 12 cycles, was carried out with a sample-barcoded 5' primer and a J-beta primer mix. TCRdb ran MiXCR on the 5' RACE reads and lists one entry per CDR3 protein. The sample comprises hundreds of thousands of distinct CDR3 sequences, around 32% of which are singletons, and roughly 15% rests with the top ten. The germline CDR1 and CDR2 sequences are SGHTA and FQGTGA. With 3 bases removed from V and 5 bases from J, the gap between germline ends came to 5 bases. The CDR3 length is 11 residues. Overall study results and limits: Unsorted PBMCs ruled out conclusive naive versus antigen-experienced comparison.

Healthy Caucasian individuals from Russia aged 6 to 90 served as donors. Donors gave roughly 10 milliliters of peripheral blood apiece. This rearrangement joins TRBV7-3 to TRBJ2-7; no reliable D call. Sequences were obtained from blood. The clonotype was recovered from a woman at least 80 years old in good health. CDR3 sequence (DNA): TGTGCCAGCAGCTTTCCGAACGAGCAGTACTTC. Translated, it gives CASSFPNEQYF.